These 10 T cell receptor beta chains originate from one sample sequenced in a study of OX40 agonist ivuxolimab in advanced cancers. Libraries were prepared through the immunoSEQ multiplex PCR assay. The clones in this table, taken by TCRdb from immuneACCESS, are in-frame only. Not every clone is retained; where verified, under half of the shortfall comes from an unresolved V gene, and the cause of the rest is unknown. For this sample there are 10,000 to 15,000 clones; nearly 80% appear just once. 25% to 30% of the sample comes from the top ten. Specimen: CD4+ or CD8+ T cells sorted from blood, collected in a trial of the OX40 agonist ivuxolimab. Receptors originate from an adult with an advanced solid tumor such as melanoma, head and neck, liver or kidney cancer.

This chain uses TRBV28 with TRBJ1-2, with D perhaps matching TRBD1 (5 bases). The CDR3 totals 15 residues. Looked up from germline, CDR1 is MDHEN and CDR2 is SYDVKM. Trimming took off 7 bases at V and 5 bases at J, with 20 bases between the two ends. In nucleotides, the CDR3 is TGTGCCAGCAACCTAGGGGCCAGGGCTCTGTATGGCTACACCTTC. This encodes CASNLGARALYGYTF.

This clone was detected only once. The chain links TRBV27 to TRBJ1-2, with 8 bases matching TRBD1. Trimming took 2 bases from V and 1 from J; bases not matched to a gene: 3. The length of the CDR3 is 15 residues. The germline V gene encodes CDR1 MNHEY and CDR2 SMNVEV (reference sequence). The CDR3 protein is CASSLDRGGNYGYTF. CDR3 nucleotides: TGTGCCAGCAGTTTAGACAGGGGCGGTAACTATGGCTACACCTTC.

This chain connects TRBV6-4 to TRBJ2-3; D may be TRBD1 (5 bases). Trimming stripped 0 bases from V and 6 bases from J, with 16 bases between. Per the germline V gene, CDR1 is MRHNA and CDR2 is SNTAGT. CDR3 length equals 16 residues. The CDR3 protein is CASSDSAETGADTQYF. The DNA for the CDR3 is TGTGCCAGCAGTGACTCGGCCGAGACTGGGGCGGATACGCAGTATTTT.

This clone was found a few times. This chain links TRBV6-5 with TRBJ1-4; D unresolved. Germline CDR1 and CDR2: MNHEY and SVGAGI. The CDR3 runs 14 residues. Trimming shortened V by 3 bases and J by 2 bases, and 7 bases separated the two germline ends. This CDR3 reads CASSYGETNEKLFF. For the CDR3, the DNA is TGTGCCAGCAGTTATGGCGAGACTAATGAAAAACTGTTTTTT.

The chain is built from TRBV5-6 and TRBJ2-7; D is uncertain. Deletions cut 0 bases from V and 3 bases from J, with 10 bases between. Germline CDR1 and CDR2: SGHDT and YYEEEE. The CDR3 sequence is 14 residues long. The DNA for the CDR3 is TGTGCCAGCAGCTTGGCCCTTAGAGACTACGAGCAGTACTTC. Protein sequence: CASSLALRDYEQYF.

This rearrangement joins TRBV7-3 to TRBJ2-1; TRBD2 agrees at 12 bases. The CDR3 is 15 residues long. In germline, CDR1 is SGHTA, CDR2 FQGTGA. Unmatched junction bases numbered 4, after V lost 2 bases and J lost 8 bases. DNA for the CDR3: TGTGCCAGCAGCTTAGTGACTAGCGGGAGCGATGAGCAGTTCTTC. This translates into CASSLVTSGSDEQFF.

The rearrangement uses TRBV28 and TRBJ2-1; D might be TRBD1 or TRBD2, each matching 5 bases. V was cut by 7 bases and J by 10 bases, with 23 bases left in between. The CDR3 is 15 residues long. Germline V gene sequence: CDR1 MDHEN, CDR2 SYDVKM. The CDR3 sequence is CASTAVLGAPGEQFF. In DNA, the CDR3 is TGTGCCAGCACCGCCGTATTAGGGGCGCCGGGGGAGCAGTTCTTC.

The V call is TRBV27, the J call TRBJ1-4, with D unresolved. Trimming pared 3 bases from V and 4 bases from J, leaving 6 bases between. CDR1 MNHEY and CDR2 SMNVEV come from the germline V gene (reference sequence). The CDR3 consists of 13 residues. CDR3 DNA: TGTGCCAGCAGTTTGCAGATTAATGAAAAACTGTTTTTT. Translated, it gives CASSLQINEKLFF.

This clone was recorded a few times. The J gene is TRBJ2-7, the V gene TRBV5-1; D perhaps matches TRBD2 (6 bases). The ends were cut back, 2 bases at V and 10 bases at J, with 16 bases in the middle. The CDR3 extends over 13 amino acids. Germline lookup yields CDR1 SGHRS and CDR2 YFSETQ. The CDR3 DNA reads as TGCGCCAGCAGCTTTGGACTTGCGGAGGGACAGTACTTC. Encoded protein: CASSFGLAEGQYF.

V is TRBV6-4 and J is TRBJ2-1; 7 nucleotides agree with TRBD2. J was trimmed by 9 bases and V by 6 bases; bases with no gene match: 11. CDR3 length: 14 amino acids. Germline CDR1 MRHNA, CDR2 SNTAGT. As DNA, the CDR3 is TGTGCCAGCAGAAATTCCGGGACTATCGGTGAGCAGTTCTTC. Its translation is CASRNSGTIGEQFF.